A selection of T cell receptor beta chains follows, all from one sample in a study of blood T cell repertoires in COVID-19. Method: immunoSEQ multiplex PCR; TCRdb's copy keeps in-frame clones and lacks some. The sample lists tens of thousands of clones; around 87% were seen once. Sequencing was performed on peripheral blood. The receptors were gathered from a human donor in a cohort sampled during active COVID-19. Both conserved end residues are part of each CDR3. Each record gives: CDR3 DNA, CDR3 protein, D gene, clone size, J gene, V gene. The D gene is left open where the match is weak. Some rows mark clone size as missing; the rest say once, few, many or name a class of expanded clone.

TGTGCCAGCAGCGTTGGGGACAGCATATTCCAAGAGACCCAGTACTTC	CASSVGDSIFQETQYF	TRBD1	few	TRBJ2-5	TRBV9
TGTGCCAGCAGCGTAGCAGGGTCGGCCTCCTACGAGCAGTACTTC	CASSVAGSASYEQYF	-	-	TRBJ2-7	TRBV9
TGTGCCAGCAGTCTTCTTCCGGGACAGACCCCAACTAATGAAAAACTGTTTTTT	CASSLLPGQTPTNEKLFF	TRBD1	-	TRBJ1-4	TRBV28
TGTGCCAGCAGCTCATGGGACAGGGGATTTAGGAATGAGCAGTTCTTC	CASSSWDRGFRNEQFF	TRBD1	-	TRBJ2-1	TRBV5-6
TGTGCCAGCAGCCTAGGGAGTTCTAATGAAAAACTGTTTTTT	CASSLGSSNEKLFF	-	-	TRBJ1-4	TRBV7-2
TGCGCCAGCAGCCCGGACAGGGCTTCCTACGAGCAGTACTTC	CASSPDRASYEQYF	TRBD1	-	TRBJ2-7	TRBV5-1
TGTGCCAGCTCACCATTAGGGCAGGGGGCGCGGGAGCAGTACTTC	CASSPLGQGAREQYF	TRBD1	-	TRBJ2-7	TRBV18
TGTGCCAGCAGCCAGCGCGGGTTACAAGAGACCCAGTACTTC	CASSQRGLQETQYF	-	-	TRBJ2-5	TRBV28
TGTGCCACCAGCAGAGATTATAACGGGGGAAACACCATATATTTT	CATSRDYNGGNTIYF	-	few	TRBJ1-3	TRBV15
TGCAGTGCTAGTCTGAGACAGGGAAACACCGGGGAGCTGTTTTTT	CSASLRQGNTGELFF	TRBD1	-	TRBJ2-2	TRBV20-1
TGTGCCAGCAGCGGACAGAATAACTATGGCTACACCTTC	CASSGQNNYGYTF	-	-	TRBJ1-2	TRBV6-5
TGTGCCAGCAGCTCCGGGACAGAAGAAAAACTGTTTTTT	CASSSGTEEKLFF	TRBD1	-	TRBJ1-4	TRBV5-6
TGTGCCAGTAGTTTGGGACAGGGAGGCACTGAAGCTTTCTTT	CASSLGQGGTEAFF	TRBD1	-	TRBJ1-1	TRBV19
TGTGCCAGCAGCCACCGGCGGGGCCCAGAGACCCAGTACTTC	CASSHRRGPETQYF	-	-	TRBJ2-5	TRBV3-1/TRBV3-2
TGTGCCAGCTATTCCGACAGGATTCAGTACTTC	CASYSDRIQYF	-	once	TRBJ2-4	TRBV6-5
TGTGCCAGCAGAATGGGACAGGGCGGCAATCAGCCCCAGCATTTT	CASRMGQGGNQPQHF	TRBD1	-	TRBJ1-5	TRBV28
TGTGCCAGCAGGAATAAACAGGGGATAACCTACGAGCAGTACTTC	CASRNKQGITYEQYF	TRBD1	-	TRBJ2-7	TRBV6-4
TGCGCCAGCAGCTTGGTGCAGGGCACCGGGGAGCTGTTTTTT	CASSLVQGTGELFF	-	-	TRBJ2-2	TRBV5-1
TGCGCCAGCAGCCCGTTGTTCTCGTCCAACGTCCTGACTTTC	CASSPLFSSNVLTF	-	-	TRBJ2-6	TRBV4-1
TGTGCCAGCAGTTTCTCAGGGTTCAATCAGCCCCAGCATTTT	CASSFSGFNQPQHF	-	-	TRBJ1-5	TRBV27
TGCGCCAGCAGCTTGACAGGGGACTATGGCTACACCTTC	CASSLTGDYGYTF	TRBD1	-	TRBJ1-2	TRBV5-1
TGTGCCAGCAGTCCTACCCGACAGGGAGCTAATTGGAACACTGAAGCTTTCTTT	CASSPTRQGANWNTEAFF	TRBD1	-	TRBJ1-1	TRBV28
TGTGCCAGCACCCTCATAGCGGGCGGTAACAATGAGCAGTTCTTC	CASTLIAGGNNEQFF	TRBD2	-	TRBJ2-1	TRBV16
TGTGCCAGCGCCCGCTCGACAGGGAGTTACACTGAAGCTTTCTTT	CASARSTGSYTEAFF	TRBD1	-	TRBJ1-1	TRBV6-5
TGTGCCAGCAGTACCTTCAGGGTATCCCTGAACACTGAAGCTTTCTTT	CASSTFRVSLNTEAFF	-	-	TRBJ1-1	TRBV27
TGTGCCAGCAATTTACAGGGGAGCTCGGAAAAACTGTTTTTT	CASNLQGSSEKLFF	TRBD1	once	TRBJ1-4	TRBV6-5
TGTGCCAGCAGCAGTCAGGGTTTTGCCGGGGAGCTGTTTTTT	CASSSQGFAGELFF	-	-	TRBJ2-2	TRBV7-9
TGCGCCAGCAGCTCTATCGATTACTCTGGAAACACCATATATTTT	CASSSIDYSGNTIYF	-	-	TRBJ1-3	TRBV4-1
TGTGCCAGCAGTTTACGGAGTCCGTACAATGAGCAGTTCTTC	CASSLRSPYNEQFF	-	-	TRBJ2-1	TRBV27
TGCAGCGTTGCCGGGGTGTATGGAAACACCATATATTTT	CSVAGVYGNTIYF	-	-	TRBJ1-3	TRBV29-1
TGTGCCAGCAGCCGGACAGGGGGTGACTATGGCTACACCTTC	CASSRTGGDYGYTF	TRBD1	-	TRBJ1-2	TRBV7-2
TGTGCCAGCAGCTTAGACGGGACAACTAATGAAAAACTGTTTTTT	CASSLDGTTNEKLFF	-	-	TRBJ1-4	TRBV7-2
TGTGCCAGCAGCCTTACAGAAAGGGACAGGGACGCTTTCTTT	CASSLTERDRDAFF	TRBD1	-	TRBJ1-1	TRBV4-2
TGTGCCAGCAGCTTCCGGGAATCACGTTCACCCCTCCACTTT	CASSFRESRSPLHF	-	-	TRBJ1-6	TRBV13
TGCGCCAGCAGTACAGGGGGCCTCGCGGGGGAGCAGTACTTC	CASSTGGLAGEQYF	TRBD1	-	TRBJ2-7	TRBV5-1
TGTGCCATCAGTGACGCCGCGGGAGTTTACGAGCAGTACTTC	CAISDAAGVYEQYF	TRBD2	-	TRBJ2-7	TRBV10-3
TGTGCCAGCAGCTTGTATCAAGCGGGGGGGCCGCAAGAGCAGTACTTC	CASSLYQAGGPQEQYF	TRBD2	-	TRBJ2-7	TRBV5-6
TGTGCCAGCCCCTCAGGTGAGCAGCCCCAGCATTTT	CASPSGEQPQHF	-	once	TRBJ1-5	TRBV28
TGTGCCAGCAGTGGACAGCGATTCCCCACAGATACGCAGTATTTT	CASSGQRFPTDTQYF	-	once	TRBJ2-3	TRBV25-1
TGTGCCAGCAGCGTATGGGGAGGCAATCAGCCCCAGCATTTT	CASSVWGGNQPQHF	-	-	TRBJ1-5	TRBV5-5
TGTGCCAGCAGCGTAGGGCAAATCTCTGGAAACACCATATATTTT	CASSVGQISGNTIYF	-	-	TRBJ1-3	TRBV9
TGTGCCAGTAGTGTACAGGGTGGAAACACCATATATTTT	CASSVQGGNTIYF	-	-	TRBJ1-3	TRBV19